Presented here are 17 T cell receptor beta chains from one specimen sequenced in a study of T-cell memory formation after mild COVID-19. TCRdb independently ran MiXCR on the 5' RACE reads; one entry per CDR3 protein. This table has roughly 280,000 distinct CDR3 sequences, 16% appearing once. The specimen sequenced was PBMCs or a T cell subset sorted from them (not recorded which). These receptors were taken from a man aged 18 to 35 who had mild COVID-19 (a few samples of this study predate the infection). Cell type and time point are not known.

This clonotype was seen a few times. V is TRBV7-9 and J is TRBJ1-5, with D perhaps matching TRBD1 (5 bases). There are 12 residues in the CDR3. CDR1 and CDR2 (germline): SEHNR, FQNEAQ (reference sequence). Trimming took off 11 bases at V and 11 bases at J, with 19 bases between the two ends. The CDR3 coding sequence is TGTGCCTCCGGGGGGGATTACGAGGCCCAGCATTTT. Protein: CASGGDYEAQHF.

The CDR3 reads CASSRGEQETQYF. CDR3 nucleotide sequence: TGTGCCAGCTCACGGGGGGAACAAGAGACCCAGTACTTC. The chain employs TRBV18 and TRBJ2-5, with D possibly being TRBD2 (6 bases). Per germline, CDR1 KGHSH and CDR2 LQKENI. Trimming stripped 4 bases from V and 2 bases from J, with 8 bases between. The CDR3 is made up of 13 amino acids.

The chain couples TRBV4-1 to TRBJ1-6; 9 nucleotides match TRBD1. The germline V gene encodes CDR1 MGHRA and CDR2 YSYEKL. The CDR3 spans 16 residues. J gave up 7 bases and V 1 base, and 5 bases lay outside the gene matches. The CDR3 loop reads CASSQGRGQGNSPLHF. In DNA form, the CDR3 reads TGCGCCAGCAGCCAAGGGAGGGGACAGGGCAATTCACCCCTCCACTTT.

This clonotype was seen many times. This chain joins TRBV12-3 or TRBV12-4 and TRBJ2-1, with 7 bases lining up with TRBD2. CDR3 length: 12 amino acids. Trimming at V came to 8 bases and at J to 5 bases, leaving 3 bases not matched to a gene. CDR3 loop: CASGLVNNEQFF. The CDR3 bases are TGTGCCAGCGGACTAGTTAACAATGAGCAGTTCTTC.

The count of this clonotype is one. This chain links TRBV12-3 or TRBV12-4 with TRBJ2-2, with D possibly TRBD1 on 5 matching bases. This CDR3 region has 14 residues. Trimming stripped 6 bases from V and 3 bases from J, with 11 bases between. CDR3 loop: CASRSGQDTGELFF. CDR3 sequence (DNA): TGTGCCAGCAGATCCGGACAAGACACCGGGGAGCTGTTTTTT.

The chain recombines TRBV24-1 with TRBJ1-1, with 7 bases identical to TRBD1. V gave up 1 base and J gave up 6 bases; unmatched junction bases: 10. Germline loops: CDR1 KGHDR, CDR2 SFDVKD. The CDR3 is made up of 16 amino acids. The CDR3 region is CATSDLWKQGMAEAFF. The CDR3 DNA follows: TGTGCCACCAGTGATTTATGGAAACAGGGGATGGCTGAAGCTTTCTTT.

Only a few counts were recorded for this clonotype. The chain recombines TRBV20-1 with TRBJ1-2; possibly TRBD1 for D (5 bases). The length of the CDR3 is 13 residues. Germline CDR1 is DFQATT and CDR2 is SNEGSKA (reference sequence). Between the trimmed V and J ends, which lost 6 bases and 4 bases, there was a span of 15 bases. This chain's CDR3 is CSASGRQTYGYTF. Here the CDR3 DNA reads TGCAGTGCCTCGGGACGCCAGACCTATGGCTACACCTTC.

V usage is TRBV7-9 and J usage is TRBJ1-2; unclear D gene. The germline V gene has CDR1 SEHNR and CDR2 FQNEAQ (reference sequence). V was clipped by 2 bases and J by 5 bases, with 12 bases between them. The CDR3 sequence is 14 residues long. CDR3 region: CASSLNGVYYGYTF. The DNA for the CDR3 is TGTGCCAGCAGCTTAAACGGGGTGTATTATGGCTACACCTTC. The full variable domain, with the rest looked up from reference TRBV7-9 and TRBJ1-2, is DTGVSQNPRHKITKRGQNVTFRCDPISEHNRLYWYRQTLGQGPEFLTYFQNEAQLEKSRLLSDRFSAERPKGSFSTLEIQRTEQGDSAMYLCASSLNGVYYGYTFGSGTRLTVV.

This clonotype showed up just a few times. The V gene is TRBV12-3 or TRBV12-4, the J gene TRBJ2-2, with 9 bases identical to TRBD1. V lost 7 bases, J lost 1 base, and 7 bases stayed unmatched. The CDR3 totals 16 residues. CDR3 residues: CASKPTGGRNTGELFF. For the CDR3, the DNA is TGTGCCAGCAAACCGACAGGGGGACGGAACACCGGGGAGCTGTTTTTT.

The chain recombines TRBV5-4 with TRBJ2-3; D ambiguous. Germline loops: CDR1 SGHNT, CDR2 YYREEE (reference sequence). V was cut by 4 bases and J by 4 bases, with 13 bases left in between. The CDR3 is made up of 14 amino acids. CDR3 coding DNA: TGTGCCAGCAGCCATCCTAGAGTCGCAGATACGCAGTATTTT. Translated, it gives CASSHPRVADTQYF.

This clonotype has only a few counts. The chain uses TRBV12-3 or TRBV12-4 and TRBJ1-4, with unresolved D. This CDR3 comprises 14 residues. V lost 6 bases, J lost 3 bases, and 11 bases lay in between. CDR3 sequence (DNA): TGTGCCAGCAGCCAAGTTCTCGCTAATGAAAAACTGTTTTTT. Residues: CASSQVLANEKLFF.

This clonotype was observed a few times. This chain links TRBV7-2 with TRBJ1-1; D is perhaps TRBD1 (5 bases). The V end was cut by 3 bases, the J end by 4 bases, with 9 bases between. Germline V gene lookup returns CDR1 SGHTA and CDR2 FQGNSA. The CDR3 loop spans 13 amino acids. The CDR3 bases are TGTGCCAGCAGCTTTGACAGTCGCACTGAAGCTTTCTTT. This translates into CASSFDSRTEAFF.

This clonotype was counted many times. The gene calls are TRBV20-1 and TRBJ1-2, with D maybe TRBD1 (6 bases). The V end lost 1 base, the J end lost 8 bases, and 11 bases lay between the germline ends. Germline V gene lookup returns CDR1 DFQATT and CDR2 SNEGSKA (reference sequence). This CDR3 contains 12 residues. The CDR3 DNA follows: TGCAGTGCTAGAGGGACAGTCCTGGGCTACACCTTC. It yields the protein CSARGTVLGYTF.

This clonotype has at least ten counts. The V and J genes are TRBV12-3 or TRBV12-4 and TRBJ2-1; 7 positions agree with TRBD1. The trim removed 0 bases at V and 9 bases at J, leaving 5 bases unmatched. There are 14 residues in the CDR3. Here the CDR3 DNA reads TGTGCCAGCAGTTTAGCCAGGGGGTTTAGTGAGCAGTTCTTC. It codes for CASSLARGFSEQFF.

The chain is built from TRBV7-3 and TRBJ2-3, with a possible D match to TRBD2 (6 bases). V gave up 1 base and J gave up 4 bases, with 15 bases separating them. Per the germline V gene, CDR1 is SGHTA and CDR2 is FQGTGA. The CDR3 runs 16 residues. CDR3 loop: CASSLNGGDLPDTQYF. The CDR3 nucleotides are TGTGCCAGCAGCTTAAATGGCGGGGATCTTCCAGATACGCAGTATTTT.

This clonotype was picked up many times. In DNA, the CDR3 is TGTGCCAGCAGCCCACCGCTAAGGACAGGGGGCTACGAGCAGTACTTC. Translation: CASSPPLRTGGYEQYF. The rearrangement uses TRBV7-8 and TRBJ2-7, with TRBD1 matching over 10 bases. V lost 5 bases and J lost 3; bases outside the gene matches: 10. Germline V gene lookup returns CDR1 SGHVS and CDR2 FQNEAQ. The CDR3 totals 16 residues.

At least ten counts were recorded for this clonotype. The V call is TRBV12-3 or TRBV12-4, the J call TRBJ2-3; no firm D call. V lost 6 bases, J lost 2 bases, and 3 bases lay in between. The CDR3 totals 11 residues. DNA for the CDR3: TGTGCCAGCAGCAACACAGATACGCAGTATTTT. This codes for CASSNTDTQYF.